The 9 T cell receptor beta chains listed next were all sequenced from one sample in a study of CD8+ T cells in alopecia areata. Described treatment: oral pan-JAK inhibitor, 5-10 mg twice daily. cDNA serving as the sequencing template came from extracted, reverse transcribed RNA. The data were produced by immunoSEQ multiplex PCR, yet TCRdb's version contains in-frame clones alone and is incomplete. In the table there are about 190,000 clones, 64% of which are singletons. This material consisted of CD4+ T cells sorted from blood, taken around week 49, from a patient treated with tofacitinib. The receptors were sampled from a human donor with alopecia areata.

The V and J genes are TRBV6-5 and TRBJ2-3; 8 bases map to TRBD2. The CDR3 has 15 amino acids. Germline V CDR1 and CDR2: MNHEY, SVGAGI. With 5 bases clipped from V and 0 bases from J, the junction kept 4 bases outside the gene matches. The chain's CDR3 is CASSLSGASTDTQYF. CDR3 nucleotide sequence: TGTGCCAGCAGTCTTAGCGGGGCTAGCACAGATACGCAGTATTTT.

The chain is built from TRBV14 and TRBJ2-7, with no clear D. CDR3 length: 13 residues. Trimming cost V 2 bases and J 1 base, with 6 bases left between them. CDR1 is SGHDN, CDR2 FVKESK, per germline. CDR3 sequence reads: CASSQNASYEQYF. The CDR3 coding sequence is TGTGCCAGCAGCCAAAATGCGTCCTACGAGCAGTACTTC.

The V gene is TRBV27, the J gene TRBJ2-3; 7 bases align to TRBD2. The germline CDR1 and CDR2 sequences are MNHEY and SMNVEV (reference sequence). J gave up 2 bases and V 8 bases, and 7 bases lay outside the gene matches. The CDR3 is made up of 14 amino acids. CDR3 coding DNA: TGTGCCAGCTCGCGGGGGATGTACACAGATACGCAGTATTTT. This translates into CASSRGMYTDTQYF.

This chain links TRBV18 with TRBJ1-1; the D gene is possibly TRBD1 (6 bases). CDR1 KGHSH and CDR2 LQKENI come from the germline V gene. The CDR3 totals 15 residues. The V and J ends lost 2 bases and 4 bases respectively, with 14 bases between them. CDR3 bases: TGTGCCAGCTCACCAGGTTTACAGGGCCCCACTGAAGCTTTCTTT. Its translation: CASSPGLQGPTEAFF. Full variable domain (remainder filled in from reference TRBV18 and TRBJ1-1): NAGVMQNPRHLVRRRGQEARLRCSPMKGHSHVYWYRQLPEEGLKFMVYLQKENIIDESGMPKERFSAEFPKEGPSILRIQQVVRGDSAAYFCASSPGLQGPTEAFFGQGTRLTVV.

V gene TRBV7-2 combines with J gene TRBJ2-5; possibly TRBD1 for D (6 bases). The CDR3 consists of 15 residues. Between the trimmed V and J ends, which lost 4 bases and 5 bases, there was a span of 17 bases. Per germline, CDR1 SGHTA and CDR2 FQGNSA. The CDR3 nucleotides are TGTGCCAGCAGCTCAGACGACAGGTACAAGGAGACCCAGTACTTC. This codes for CASSSDDRYKETQYF.

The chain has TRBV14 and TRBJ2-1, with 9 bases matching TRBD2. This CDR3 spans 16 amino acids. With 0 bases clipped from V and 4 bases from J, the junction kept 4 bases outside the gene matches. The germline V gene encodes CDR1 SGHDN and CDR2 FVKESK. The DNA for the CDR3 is TGTGCCAGCAGCCAAGAAACAGCGGGGGGTTACAATGAGCAGTTCTTC. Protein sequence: CASSQETAGGYNEQFF.

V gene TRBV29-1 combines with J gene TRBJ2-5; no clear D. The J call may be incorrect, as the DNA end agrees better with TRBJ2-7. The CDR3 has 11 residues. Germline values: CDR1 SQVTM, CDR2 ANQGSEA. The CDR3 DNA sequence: TGCAGCGTTGAATTACAGTACGAGCAGTACTTC. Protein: CSVELQYEQYF.

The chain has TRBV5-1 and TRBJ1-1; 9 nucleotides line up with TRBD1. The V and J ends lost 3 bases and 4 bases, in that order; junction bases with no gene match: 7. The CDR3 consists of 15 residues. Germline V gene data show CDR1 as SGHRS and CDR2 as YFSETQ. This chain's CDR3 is CASSSGQGGVTEAFF. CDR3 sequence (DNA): TGCGCCAGCAGCTCGGGACAGGGAGGGGTCACTGAAGCTTTCTTT.

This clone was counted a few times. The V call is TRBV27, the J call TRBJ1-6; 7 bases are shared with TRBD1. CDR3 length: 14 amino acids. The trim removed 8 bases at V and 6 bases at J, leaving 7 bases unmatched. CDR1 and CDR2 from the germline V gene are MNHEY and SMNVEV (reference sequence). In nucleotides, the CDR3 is TGTGCCAGCCGATATCGACAGGGTAATTCACCCCTCCACTTT. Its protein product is CASRYRQGNSPLHF.